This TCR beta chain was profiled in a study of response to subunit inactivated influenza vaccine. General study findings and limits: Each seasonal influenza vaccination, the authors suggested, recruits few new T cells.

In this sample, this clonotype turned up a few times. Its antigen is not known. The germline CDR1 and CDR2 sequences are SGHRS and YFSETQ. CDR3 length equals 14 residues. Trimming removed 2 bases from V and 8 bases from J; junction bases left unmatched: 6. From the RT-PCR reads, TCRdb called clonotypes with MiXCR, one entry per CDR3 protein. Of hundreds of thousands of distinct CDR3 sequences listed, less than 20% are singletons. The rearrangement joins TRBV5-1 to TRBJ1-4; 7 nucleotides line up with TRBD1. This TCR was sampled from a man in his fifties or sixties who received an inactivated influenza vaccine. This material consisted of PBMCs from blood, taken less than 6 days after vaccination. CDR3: CASSFWQGGEKLFF. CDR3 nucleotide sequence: TGCGCCAGCAGCTTCTGGCAGGGGGGAGAAAAACTGTTTTTT.